Listed below are T cell receptor beta chains from one sample, sequenced in a study of blood T cell repertoires in COVID-19. Profiling relied on immunoSEQ multiplex PCR, and the TCRdb table lists in-frame clones only, not all of them. The data hold a few hundred thousand clones, with just under 90% observed a single time. The sample comprised PBMCs or T cells enriched from blood (not recorded which). The source is a woman between 50 and 59 years old who had been exposed to COVID-19. The CDR3 runs from the conserved cysteine through the conserved F or W. D genes are given only for firm matches. Clone sizes are given selectively: once, few, many, or a class where the clone is expanded.

V	size	J	length	D	DNA	CDR3
TRBV7-9	-	TRBJ2-3	12	-	TGTGCCAGCAGCATCCGGAGGGATACGCAGTATTTT	CASSIRRDTQYF
TRBV18	-	TRBJ2-6	18	TRBD1	TGTGCCAGCTCACCTTCCGGGACAGGGGAATCTGGGGCCAACGTCCTGACTTTC	CASSPSGTGESGANVLTF
TRBV11-2	-	TRBJ2-3	18	TRBD2	TGTGCCAGCAGCTTAAGGGAATCTAGCGGGGTCATCACAGATACGCAGTATTTT	CASSLRESSGVITDTQYF
TRBV3-1/TRBV3-2	-	TRBJ2-7	16	TRBD1	TGTGCCAGCAGCCAAGGAGGTGGGACAGGGGCCTACGAGCAGTACTTC	CASSQGGGTGAYEQYF
TRBV21-1	-	TRBJ2-1	15	-	TGTGCCAGCAGCCCTGCCGGGGGGCTTGACAATGAGCAGTTCTTC	CASSPAGGLDNEQFF
TRBV7-2	-	TRBJ1-4	18	TRBD1	TGTGCCAGCAGCGCCGGGACAGGGGCTGTCTCGGGTAATGAAAAACTGTTTTTT	CASSAGTGAVSGNEKLFF
TRBV5-4	-	TRBJ1-2	16	-	TGTGCCAGCAGCTTGGACTCACCCCTACTTAAGTATGGCTACACCTTC	CASSLDSPLLKYGYTF
TRBV3-1/TRBV3-2	-	TRBJ1-2	14	-	TGTGCCAGCAGCCAGAAAGGGGGAGGGAAAGGCTACACCTTC	CASSQKGGGKGYTF
TRBV7-8	-	TRBJ1-5	16	-	TGTGCCAGCAGCTTAGTCGCGGGTTACAGCAATCAGCCCCAGCATTTT	CASSLVAGYSNQPQHF
TRBV12-5	-	TRBJ2-1	15	TRBD1	TGTGCTAGTGGACTCGGACAGGGGGGGTACAATGAGCAGTTCTTC	CASGLGQGGYNEQFF
TRBV28	-	TRBJ1-2	13	-	TGTGCCAGCAGTATCCCTCAGGTCTATGGCTACACCTTC	CASSIPQVYGYTF
TRBV24-1	-	TRBJ1-2	12	-	TGTGCCACCAGTGAGCGGAACTATGGCTACACCTTC	CATSERNYGYTF
TRBV29-1	-	TRBJ2-1	14	TRBD1	TGCAGCGTTGGGACAGGGAGCTCCTACAATGAGCAGTTCTTC	CSVGTGSSYNEQFF
TRBV19	-	TRBJ1-6	15	-	TGTGCCAGTGGGTCCGGGTCGGTTTATAATTCACCCCTCCACTTT	CASGSGSVYNSPLHF
TRBV28	-	TRBJ2-5	13	TRBD2	TGTGCCAGCAGCCCGGGACTAGGAGAGACCCAGTACTTC	CASSPGLGETQYF
TRBV19	-	TRBJ2-7	12	-	TGTGCCAGTAGTTCCCTAGGGGGCGAGCAGTACTTC	CASSSLGGEQYF
TRBV19	-	TRBJ2-5	13	-	TGTGCCAGCAAACCTGTCTCCGGGGAGACCCAGTACTTC	CASKPVSGETQYF
TRBV28	once	TRBJ1-2	14	TRBD1	TGTGCCAGCAGGGGGACAGGGCGACACTATGGCTACACCTTC	CASRGTGRHYGYTF
TRBV10-3	once	TRBJ1-6	15	-	TGTGCCATCAGTGAAGCGGGGTTCATTAGGTCACCCCTCCACTTT	CAISEAGFIRSPLHF
TRBV2	-	TRBJ1-1	11	-	TGTGCCAGCAGTGTACGTCGGGAAGCTTTCTTT	CASSVRREAFF